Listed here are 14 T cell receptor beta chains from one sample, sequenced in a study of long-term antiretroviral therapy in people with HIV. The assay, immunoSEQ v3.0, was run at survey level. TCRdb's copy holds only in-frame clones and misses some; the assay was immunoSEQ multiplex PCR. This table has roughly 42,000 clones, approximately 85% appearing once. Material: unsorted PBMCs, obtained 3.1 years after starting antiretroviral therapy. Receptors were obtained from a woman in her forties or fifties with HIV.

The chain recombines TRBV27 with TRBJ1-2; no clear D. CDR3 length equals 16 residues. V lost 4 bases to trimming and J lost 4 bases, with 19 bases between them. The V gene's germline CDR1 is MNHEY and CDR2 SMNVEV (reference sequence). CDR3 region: CASSSSQEALVYGYTF. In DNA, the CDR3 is TGTGCCAGCAGTTCCTCCCAGGAGGCACTTGTCTATGGCTACACCTTC.

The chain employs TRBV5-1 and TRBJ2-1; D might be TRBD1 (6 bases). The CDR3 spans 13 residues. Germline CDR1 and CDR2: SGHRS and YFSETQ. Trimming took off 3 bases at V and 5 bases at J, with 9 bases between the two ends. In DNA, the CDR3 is TGCGCCAGCAGCTCAGGACAGAACAATGAGCAGTTCTTC. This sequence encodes CASSSGQNNEQFF.

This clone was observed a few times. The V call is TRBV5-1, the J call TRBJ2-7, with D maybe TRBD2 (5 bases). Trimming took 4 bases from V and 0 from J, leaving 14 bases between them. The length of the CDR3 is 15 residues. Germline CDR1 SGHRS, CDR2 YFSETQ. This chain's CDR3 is CASSEQTGSSYEQYF. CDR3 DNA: TGCGCCAGCAGCGAACAGACGGGGAGCTCCTACGAGCAGTACTTC.

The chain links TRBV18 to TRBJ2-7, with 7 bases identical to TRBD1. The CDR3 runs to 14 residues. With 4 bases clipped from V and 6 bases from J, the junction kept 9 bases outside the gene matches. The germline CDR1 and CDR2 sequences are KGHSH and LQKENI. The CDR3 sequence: CASSLDRDATEQYF. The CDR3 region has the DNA TGTGCCAGCTCACTCGACAGGGACGCGACCGAGCAGTACTTC.

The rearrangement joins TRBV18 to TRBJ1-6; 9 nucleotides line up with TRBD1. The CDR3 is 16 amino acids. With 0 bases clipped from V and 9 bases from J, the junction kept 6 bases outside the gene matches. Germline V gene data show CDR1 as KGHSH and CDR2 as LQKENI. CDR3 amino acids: CASSPPRTGAASPLHF. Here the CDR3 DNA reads TGTGCCAGCTCACCACCGAGGACAGGGGCGGCTTCACCCCTCCACTTT. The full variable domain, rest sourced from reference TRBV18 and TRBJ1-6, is NAGVMQNPRHLVRRRGQEARLRCSPMKGHSHVYWYRQLPEEGLKFMVYLQKENIIDESGMPKERFSAEFPKEGPSILRIQQVVRGDSAAYFCASSPPRTGAASPLHFGNGTRLTVT.

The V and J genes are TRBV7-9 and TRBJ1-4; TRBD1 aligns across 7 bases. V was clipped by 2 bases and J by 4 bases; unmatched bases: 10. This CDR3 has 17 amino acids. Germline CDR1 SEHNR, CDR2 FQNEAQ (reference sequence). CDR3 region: CASSLRQGGGNNEKLFF. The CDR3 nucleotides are TGTGCCAGCAGCTTAAGACAGGGTGGGGGAAATAATGAAAAACTGTTTTTT.

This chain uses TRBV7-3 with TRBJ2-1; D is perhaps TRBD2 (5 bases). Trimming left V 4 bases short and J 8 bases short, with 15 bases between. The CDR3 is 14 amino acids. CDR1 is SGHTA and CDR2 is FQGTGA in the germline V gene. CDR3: CASSSRDRLDEQFF. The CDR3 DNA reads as TGTGCCAGCAGCTCCCGGGATCGACTCGATGAGCAGTTCTTC.

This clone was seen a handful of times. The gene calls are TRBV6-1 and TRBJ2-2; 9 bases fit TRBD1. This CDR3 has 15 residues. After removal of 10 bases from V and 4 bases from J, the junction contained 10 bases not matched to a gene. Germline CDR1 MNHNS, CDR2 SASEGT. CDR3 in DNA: TGTGCCACCCGGAAGACAGGGGGTCGCACCGGGGAGCTGTTTTTT. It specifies CATRKTGGRTGELFF.

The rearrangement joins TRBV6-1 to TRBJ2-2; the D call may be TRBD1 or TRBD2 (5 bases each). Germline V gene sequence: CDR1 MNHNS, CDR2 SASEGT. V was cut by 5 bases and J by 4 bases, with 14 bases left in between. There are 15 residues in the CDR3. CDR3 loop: CASSLRDGTTGELFF. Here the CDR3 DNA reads TGTGCCAGCAGTCTACGGGACGGGACCACCGGGGAGCTGTTTTTT.

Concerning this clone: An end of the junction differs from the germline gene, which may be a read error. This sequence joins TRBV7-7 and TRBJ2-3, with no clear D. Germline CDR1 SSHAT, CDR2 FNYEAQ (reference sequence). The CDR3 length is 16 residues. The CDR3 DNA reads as TGTGCTAGCAGCCCGACGGCTTACCTGGGAACAGATACGCAGTATTTT. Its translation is CASSPTAYLGTDTQYF.

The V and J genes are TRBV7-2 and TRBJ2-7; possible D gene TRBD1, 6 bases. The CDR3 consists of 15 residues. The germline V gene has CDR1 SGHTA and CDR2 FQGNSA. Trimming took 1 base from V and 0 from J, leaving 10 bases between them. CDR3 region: CASSLGQDSSYEQYF. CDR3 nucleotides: TGTGCCAGCAGCTTAGGACAGGACAGCTCCTACGAGCAGTACTTC.

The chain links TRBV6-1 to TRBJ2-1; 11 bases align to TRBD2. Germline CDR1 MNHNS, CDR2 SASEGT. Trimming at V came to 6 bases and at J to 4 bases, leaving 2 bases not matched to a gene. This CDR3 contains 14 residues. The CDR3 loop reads CASRTSGGYNEQFF. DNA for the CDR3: TGTGCCAGCAGAACTAGCGGGGGTTACAATGAGCAGTTCTTC.

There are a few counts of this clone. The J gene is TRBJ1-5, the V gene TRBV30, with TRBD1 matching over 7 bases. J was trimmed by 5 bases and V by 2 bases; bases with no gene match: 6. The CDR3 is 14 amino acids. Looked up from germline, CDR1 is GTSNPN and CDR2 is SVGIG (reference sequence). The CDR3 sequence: CAWSPGGRDQPQHF. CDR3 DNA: TGTGCCTGGAGTCCAGGGGGGCGCGATCAGCCCCAGCATTTT.

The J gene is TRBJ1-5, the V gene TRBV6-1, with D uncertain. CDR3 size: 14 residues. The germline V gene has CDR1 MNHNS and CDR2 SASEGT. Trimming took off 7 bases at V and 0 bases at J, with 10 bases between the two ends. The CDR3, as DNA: TGTGCCAGCACACAAGACACTAGCAATCAGCCCCAGCATTTT. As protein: CASTQDTSNQPQHF.